This T cell receptor (beta chain) was captured in a study of CD8 T cells in Susac syndrome. RNA amounts of about 0.45 to 1 ug underwent reverse transcription with random hexamers. TCRdb recomputed calls from the immunoSEQ multiplex PCR reads with MiXCR, one row per CDR3 protein. The table lists roughly 250,000 distinct CDR3 sequences, about 96% of them singletons. The CDR3 spans 12 residues. V gave up 5 bases and J gave up 7 bases, with 14 bases separating them. CDR1 SQVTM and CDR2 ANQGSEA come from the germline V gene. This sequence was found in a human donor with Susac syndrome. Material: CD4+ T cells from PBMCs. The gene calls are TRBV29-1 and TRBJ1-2; D gene uncertain. The DNA for the CDR3 is TGCAGCGTTAATGTCAGCTCCTCTGGCTACACCTTC. Its protein product is CSVNVSSSGYTF.